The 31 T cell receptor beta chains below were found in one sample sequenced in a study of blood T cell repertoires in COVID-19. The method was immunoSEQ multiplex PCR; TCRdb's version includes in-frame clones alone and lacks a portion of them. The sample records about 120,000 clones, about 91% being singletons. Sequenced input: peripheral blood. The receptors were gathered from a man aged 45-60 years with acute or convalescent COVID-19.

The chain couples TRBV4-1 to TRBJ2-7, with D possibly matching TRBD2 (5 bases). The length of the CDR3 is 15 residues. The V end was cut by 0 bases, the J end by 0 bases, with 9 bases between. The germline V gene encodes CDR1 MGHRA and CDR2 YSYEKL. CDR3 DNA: TGCGCCAGCAGCCAAGATCAGCGGACCTCCTACGAGCAGTACTTC. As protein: CASSQDQRTSYEQYF.

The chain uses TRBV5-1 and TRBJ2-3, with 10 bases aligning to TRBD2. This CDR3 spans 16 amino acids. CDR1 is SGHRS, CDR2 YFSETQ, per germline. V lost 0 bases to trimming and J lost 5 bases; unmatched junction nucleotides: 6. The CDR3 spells CASSLDLAGEIDTQYF. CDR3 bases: TGCGCCAGCAGCTTGGATCTAGCGGGGGAGATAGATACGCAGTATTTT.

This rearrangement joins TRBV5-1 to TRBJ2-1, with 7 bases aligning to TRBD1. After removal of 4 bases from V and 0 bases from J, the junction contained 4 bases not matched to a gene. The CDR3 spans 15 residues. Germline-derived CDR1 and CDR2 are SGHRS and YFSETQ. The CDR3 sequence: CASSPTGSSYNEQFF. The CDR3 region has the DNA TGCGCCAGCAGCCCGACAGGGAGCTCCTACAATGAGCAGTTCTTC.

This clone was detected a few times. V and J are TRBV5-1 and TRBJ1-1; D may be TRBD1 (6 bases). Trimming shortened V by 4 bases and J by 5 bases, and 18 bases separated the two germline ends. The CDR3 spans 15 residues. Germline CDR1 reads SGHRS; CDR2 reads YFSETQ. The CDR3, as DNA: TGCGCCAGCAGCCCGCTAGGGGGGAGGGGAACTGAAGCTTTCTTT. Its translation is CASSPLGGRGTEAFF.

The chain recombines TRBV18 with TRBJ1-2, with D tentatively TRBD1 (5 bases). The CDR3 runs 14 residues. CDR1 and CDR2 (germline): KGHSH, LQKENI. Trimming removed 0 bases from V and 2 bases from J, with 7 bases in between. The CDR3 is CASSPPSGNYGYTF. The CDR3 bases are TGTGCCAGCTCACCACCTTCAGGGAACTATGGCTACACCTTC.

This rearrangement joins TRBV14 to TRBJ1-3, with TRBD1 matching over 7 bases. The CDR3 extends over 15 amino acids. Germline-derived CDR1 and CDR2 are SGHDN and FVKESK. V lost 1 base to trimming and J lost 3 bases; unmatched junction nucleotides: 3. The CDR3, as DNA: TGTGCCAGCAGCCAAGCAGGGGGTCGTGGAAACACCATATATTTT. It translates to CASSQAGGRGNTIYF.

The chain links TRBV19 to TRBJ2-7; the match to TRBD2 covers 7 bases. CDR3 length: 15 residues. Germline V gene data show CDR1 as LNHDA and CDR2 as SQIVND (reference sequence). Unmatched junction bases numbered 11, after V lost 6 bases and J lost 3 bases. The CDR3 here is CASRPDFSSGYEQYF. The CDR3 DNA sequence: TGTGCCAGTAGACCCGACTTCTCTAGCGGCTACGAGCAGTACTTC. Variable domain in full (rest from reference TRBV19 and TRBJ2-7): DGGITQSPKYLFRKEGQNVTLSCEQNLNHDAMYWYRQDPGQGLRLIYYSQIVNDFQKGDIAEGYSVSREKKESFPLTVTSAQKNPTAFYLCASRPDFSSGYEQYFGPGTRLTVT.

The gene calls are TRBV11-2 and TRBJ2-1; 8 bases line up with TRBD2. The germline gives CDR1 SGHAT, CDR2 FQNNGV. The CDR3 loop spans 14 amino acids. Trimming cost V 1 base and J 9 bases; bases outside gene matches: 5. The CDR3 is CASSLGREGREQFF. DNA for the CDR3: TGTGCCAGCAGCTTAGGACGGGAGGGTCGTGAGCAGTTCTTC.

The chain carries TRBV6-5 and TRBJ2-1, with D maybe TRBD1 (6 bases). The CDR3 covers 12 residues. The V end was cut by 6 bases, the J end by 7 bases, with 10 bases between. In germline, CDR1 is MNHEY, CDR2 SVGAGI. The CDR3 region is CASRFTGNEQFF. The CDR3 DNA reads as TGTGCCAGCAGATTTACAGGGAATGAGCAGTTCTTC.

The CDR3 loop reads CASSLVRLAGGYNEQFF. Written as DNA, the CDR3 is TGTGCCAGCAGCTTAGTCCGACTAGCGGGAGGGTACAATGAGCAGTTCTTC. The rearrangement links TRBV7-2 to TRBJ2-1; TRBD2 matches at 14 bases. Looked up from germline, CDR1 is SGHTA and CDR2 is FQGNSA. The CDR3 contains 17 residues. The V gene end was trimmed by 1 base and the J gene end by 4 bases; junction bases not matched to a gene: 3.

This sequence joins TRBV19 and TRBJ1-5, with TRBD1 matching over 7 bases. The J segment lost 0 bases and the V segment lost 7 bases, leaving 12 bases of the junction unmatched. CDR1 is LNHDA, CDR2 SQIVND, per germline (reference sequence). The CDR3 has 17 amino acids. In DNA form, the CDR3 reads TGTGCCAGTACCCCGGGACAGCGACCTTATAGCAATCAGCCCCAGCATTTT. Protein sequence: CASTPGQRPYSNQPQHF. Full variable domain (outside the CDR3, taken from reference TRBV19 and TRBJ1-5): DGGITQSPKYLFRKEGQNVTLSCEQNLNHDAMYWYRQDPGQGLRLIYYSQIVNDFQKGDIAEGYSVSREKKESFPLTVTSAQKNPTAFYLCASTPGQRPYSNQPQHFGDGTRLSIL.

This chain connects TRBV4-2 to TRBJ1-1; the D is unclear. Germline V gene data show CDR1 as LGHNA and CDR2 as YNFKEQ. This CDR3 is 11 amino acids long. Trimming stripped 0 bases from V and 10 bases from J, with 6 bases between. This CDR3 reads CASSQDGRAFF. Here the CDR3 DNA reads TGTGCCAGCAGCCAAGATGGGAGAGCTTTCTTT.

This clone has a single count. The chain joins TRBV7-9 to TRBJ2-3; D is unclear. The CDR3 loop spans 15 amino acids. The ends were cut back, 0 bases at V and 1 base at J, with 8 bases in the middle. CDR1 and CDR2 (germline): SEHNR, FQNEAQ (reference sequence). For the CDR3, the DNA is TGTGCCAGCAGCTTAGCGGCCCTAGGCACAGATACGCAGTATTTT. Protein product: CASSLAALGTDTQYF.

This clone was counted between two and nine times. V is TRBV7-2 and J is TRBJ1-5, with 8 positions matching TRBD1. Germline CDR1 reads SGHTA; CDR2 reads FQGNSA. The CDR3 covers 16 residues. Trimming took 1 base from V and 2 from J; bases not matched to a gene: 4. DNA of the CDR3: TGTGCCAGCAGCTTAGTGGCGACAGGGGGCAATCAGCCCCAGCATTTT. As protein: CASSLVATGGNQPQHF.

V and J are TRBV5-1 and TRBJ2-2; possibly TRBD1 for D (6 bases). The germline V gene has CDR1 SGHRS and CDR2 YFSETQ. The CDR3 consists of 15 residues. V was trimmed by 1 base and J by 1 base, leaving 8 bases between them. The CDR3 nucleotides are TGCGCCAGCAGCTTGCAAGGGGGGAACACCGGGGAGCTGTTTTTT. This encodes CASSLQGGNTGELFF.

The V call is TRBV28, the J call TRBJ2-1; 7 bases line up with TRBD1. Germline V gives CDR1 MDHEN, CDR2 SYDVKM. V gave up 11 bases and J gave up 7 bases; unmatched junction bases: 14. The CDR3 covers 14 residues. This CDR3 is CAVRLGQLFNEQFF. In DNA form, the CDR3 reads TGTGCCGTCAGGCTGGGACAGCTATTTAATGAGCAGTTCTTC.

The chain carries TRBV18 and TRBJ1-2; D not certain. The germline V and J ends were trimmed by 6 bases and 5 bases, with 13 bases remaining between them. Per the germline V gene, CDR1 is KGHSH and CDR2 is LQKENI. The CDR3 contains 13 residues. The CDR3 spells CASSDGIGYGYTF. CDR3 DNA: TGTGCCAGCTCGGACGGGATCGGGTATGGCTACACCTTC.

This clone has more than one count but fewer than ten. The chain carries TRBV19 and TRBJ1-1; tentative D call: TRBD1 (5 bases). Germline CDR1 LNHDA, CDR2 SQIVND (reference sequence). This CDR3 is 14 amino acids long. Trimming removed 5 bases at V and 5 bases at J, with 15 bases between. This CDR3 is CASSSLGVGTEAFF. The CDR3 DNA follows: TGTGCCAGTAGTTCCCTAGGGGTAGGGACTGAAGCTTTCTTT.

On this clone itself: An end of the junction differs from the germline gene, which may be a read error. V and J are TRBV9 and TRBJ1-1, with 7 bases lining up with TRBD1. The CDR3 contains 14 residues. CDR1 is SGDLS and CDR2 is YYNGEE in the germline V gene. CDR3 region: CASSVEGGTLPGTF. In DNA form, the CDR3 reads TGTGCCAGCAGCGTAGAAGGGGGCACGCTACCCGGTACTTTC.

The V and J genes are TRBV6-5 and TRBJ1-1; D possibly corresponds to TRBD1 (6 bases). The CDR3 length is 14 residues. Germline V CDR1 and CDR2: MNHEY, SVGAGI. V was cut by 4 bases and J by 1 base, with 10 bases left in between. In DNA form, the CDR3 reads TGTGCCAGCAGTTTCGGACAGAGGAACACTGAAGCTTTCTTT. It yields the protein CASSFGQRNTEAFF.

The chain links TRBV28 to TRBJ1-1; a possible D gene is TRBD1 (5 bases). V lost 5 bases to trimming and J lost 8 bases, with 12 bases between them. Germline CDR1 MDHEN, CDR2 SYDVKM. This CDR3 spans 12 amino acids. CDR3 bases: TGTGCCAGCAGTATCCCCCGGACAGAAGCTTTCTTT. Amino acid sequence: CASSIPRTEAFF.

CDR3 DNA sequence: TGTGCCAGCAGGTGGGGGGGCTCCCCTAGTTACGAGCAGTACTTC. It is translated as CASRWGGSPSYEQYF. The chain carries TRBV11-2 and TRBJ2-7; tentatively, D is TRBD2 (7 bases). Germline V gene sequence: CDR1 SGHAT, CDR2 FQNNGV. V lost 6 bases to trimming and J lost 4 bases, with 19 bases between them. This CDR3 is 15 amino acids long. The whole variable domain, filled in from reference TRBV11-2 and TRBJ2-7, reads EAGVAQSPRYKIIEKRQSVAFWCNPISGHATLYWYQQILGQGPKLLIQFQNNGVVDDSQLPKDRFSAERLKGVDSTLKIQPAKLEDSAVYLCASRWGGSPSYEQYFGPGTRLTVT.

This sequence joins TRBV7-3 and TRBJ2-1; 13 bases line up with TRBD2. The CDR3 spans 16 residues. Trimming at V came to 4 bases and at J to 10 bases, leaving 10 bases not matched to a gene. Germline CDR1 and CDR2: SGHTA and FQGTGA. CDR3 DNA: TGTGCCAGCAGCTCCAAGACTAGCGGGGGGATTGAGGAGCAGTTCTTC. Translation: CASSSKTSGGIEEQFF. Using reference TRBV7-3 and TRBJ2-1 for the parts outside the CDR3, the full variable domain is GAGVSQTPSNKVTEKGKYVELRCDPISGHTALYWYRQSLGQGPEFLIYFQGTGAADDSGLPNDRFFAVRPEGSVSTLKIQRTERGDSAVYLCASSSKTSGGIEEQFFGPGTRLTVL.

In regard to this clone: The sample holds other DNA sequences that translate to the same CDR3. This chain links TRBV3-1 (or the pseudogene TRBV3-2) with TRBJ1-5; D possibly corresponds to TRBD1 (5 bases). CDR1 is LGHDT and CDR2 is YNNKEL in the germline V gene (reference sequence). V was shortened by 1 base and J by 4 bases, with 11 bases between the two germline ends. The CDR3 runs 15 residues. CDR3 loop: CASSQGGGRNQPQHF. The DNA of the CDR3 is TGTGCCAGCAGCCAAGGGGGGGGTCGGAATCAGCCCCAGCATTTT.

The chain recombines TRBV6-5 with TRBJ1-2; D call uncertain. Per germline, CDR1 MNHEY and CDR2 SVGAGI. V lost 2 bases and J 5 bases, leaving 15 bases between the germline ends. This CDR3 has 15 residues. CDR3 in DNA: TGTGCCAGCAGTTACGCAGCCGCCGGGGAGTATGGCTACACCTTC. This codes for CASSYAAAGEYGYTF.

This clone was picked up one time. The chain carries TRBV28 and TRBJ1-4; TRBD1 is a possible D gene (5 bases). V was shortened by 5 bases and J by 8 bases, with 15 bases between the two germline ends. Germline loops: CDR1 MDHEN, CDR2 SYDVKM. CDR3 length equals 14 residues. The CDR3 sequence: CASSPGGTREKLFF. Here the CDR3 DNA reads TGTGCCAGCAGTCCGGGGGGTACGCGGGAAAAACTGTTTTTT.

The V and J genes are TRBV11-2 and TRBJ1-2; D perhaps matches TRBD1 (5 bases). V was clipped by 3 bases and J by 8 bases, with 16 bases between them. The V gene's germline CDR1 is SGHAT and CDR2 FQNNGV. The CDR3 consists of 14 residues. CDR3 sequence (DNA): TGTGCCAGCAGCTTGTCCCAAGGGGTGTCCGGCTACACCTTC. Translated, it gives CASSLSQGVSGYTF.

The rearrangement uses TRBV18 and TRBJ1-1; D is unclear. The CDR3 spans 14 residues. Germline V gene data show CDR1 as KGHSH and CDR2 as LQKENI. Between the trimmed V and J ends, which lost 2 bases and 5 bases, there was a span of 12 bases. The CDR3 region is CASSPVRLGTEAFF. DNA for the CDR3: TGTGCCAGCTCACCAGTCCGACTTGGGACTGAAGCTTTCTTT.

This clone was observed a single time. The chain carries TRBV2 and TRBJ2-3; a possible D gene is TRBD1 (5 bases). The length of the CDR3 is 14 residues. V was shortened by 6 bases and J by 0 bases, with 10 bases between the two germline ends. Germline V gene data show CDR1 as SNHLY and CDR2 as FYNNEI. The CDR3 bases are TGTGCCAGCAGAAGGGGCCCTAGCACAGATACGCAGTATTTT. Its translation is CASRRGPSTDTQYF. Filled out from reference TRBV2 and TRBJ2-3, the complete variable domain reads EPEVTQTPSHQVTQMGQEVILRCVPISNHLYFYWYRQILGQKVEFLVSFYNNEISEKSEIFDDQFSVERPDGSNFTLKIRSTKLEDSAMYFCASRRGPSTDTQYFGPGTRLTVL.

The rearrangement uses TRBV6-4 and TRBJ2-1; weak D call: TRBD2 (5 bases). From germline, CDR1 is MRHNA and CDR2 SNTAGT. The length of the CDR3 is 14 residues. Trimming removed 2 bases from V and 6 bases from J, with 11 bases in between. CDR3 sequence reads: CASSDPPAGNEQFF. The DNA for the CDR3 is TGTGCCAGCAGTGACCCCCCCGCGGGCAATGAGCAGTTCTTC.

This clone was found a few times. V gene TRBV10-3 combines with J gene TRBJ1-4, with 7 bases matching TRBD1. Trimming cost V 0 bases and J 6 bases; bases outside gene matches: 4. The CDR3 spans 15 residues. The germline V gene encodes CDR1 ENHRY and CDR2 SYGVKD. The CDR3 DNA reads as TGTGCCATCAGTGAGTCGGAGGGGGCGGATGAAAAACTGTTTTTT. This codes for CAISESEGADEKLFF.